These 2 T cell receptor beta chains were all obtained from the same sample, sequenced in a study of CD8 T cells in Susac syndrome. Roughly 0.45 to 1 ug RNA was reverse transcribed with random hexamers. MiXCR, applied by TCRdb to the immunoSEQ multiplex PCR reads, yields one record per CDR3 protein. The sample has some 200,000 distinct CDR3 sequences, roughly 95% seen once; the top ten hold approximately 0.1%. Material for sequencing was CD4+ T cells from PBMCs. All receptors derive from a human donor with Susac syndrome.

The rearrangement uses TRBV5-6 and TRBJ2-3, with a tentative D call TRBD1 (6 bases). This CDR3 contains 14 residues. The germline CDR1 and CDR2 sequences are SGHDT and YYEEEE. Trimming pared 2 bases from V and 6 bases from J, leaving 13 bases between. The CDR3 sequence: CASSFVWGPDTQYF. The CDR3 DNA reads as TGTGCCAGCAGCTTCGTTTGGGGGCCGGATACGCAGTATTTT.

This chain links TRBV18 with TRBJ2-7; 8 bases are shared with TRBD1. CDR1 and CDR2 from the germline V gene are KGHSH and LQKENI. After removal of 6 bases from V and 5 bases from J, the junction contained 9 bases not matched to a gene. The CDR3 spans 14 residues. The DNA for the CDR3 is TGTGCCAGCTCGTCCGGGACAGGCTTCAACGAGCAGTACTTC. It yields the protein CASSSGTGFNEQYF. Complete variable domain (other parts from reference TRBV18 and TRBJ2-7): NAGVMQNPRHLVRRRGQEARLRCSPMKGHSHVYWYRQLPEEGLKFMVYLQKENIIDESGMPKERFSAEFPKEGPSILRIQQVVRGDSAAYFCASSSGTGFNEQYFGPGTRLTVT.